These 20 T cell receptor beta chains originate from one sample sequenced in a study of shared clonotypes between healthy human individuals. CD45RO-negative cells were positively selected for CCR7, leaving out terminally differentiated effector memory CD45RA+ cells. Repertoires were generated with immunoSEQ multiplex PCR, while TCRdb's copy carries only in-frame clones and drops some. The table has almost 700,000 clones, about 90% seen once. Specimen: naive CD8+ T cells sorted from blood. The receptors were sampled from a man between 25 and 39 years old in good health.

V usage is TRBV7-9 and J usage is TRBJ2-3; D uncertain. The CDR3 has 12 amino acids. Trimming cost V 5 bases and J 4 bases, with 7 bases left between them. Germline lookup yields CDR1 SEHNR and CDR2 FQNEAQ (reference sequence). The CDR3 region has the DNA TGTGCCAGCAGCCAGCAGGCAGATACGCAGTATTTT. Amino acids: CASSQQADTQYF.

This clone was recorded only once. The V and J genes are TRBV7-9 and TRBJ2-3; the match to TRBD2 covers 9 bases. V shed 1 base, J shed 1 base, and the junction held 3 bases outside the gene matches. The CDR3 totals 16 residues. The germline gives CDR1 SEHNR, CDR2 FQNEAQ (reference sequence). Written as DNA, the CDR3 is TGTGCCAGCAGCTTAGGTGCTAGCGGGGGCACAGATACGCAGTATTTT. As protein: CASSLGASGGTDTQYF.

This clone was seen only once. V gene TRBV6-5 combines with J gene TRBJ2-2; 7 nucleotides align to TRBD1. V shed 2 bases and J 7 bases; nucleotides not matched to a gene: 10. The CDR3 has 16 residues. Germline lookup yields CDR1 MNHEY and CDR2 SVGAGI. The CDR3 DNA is TGTGCCAGCAGTTACGTCCAGGGGGAGAGAGGCGGGGAGCTGTTTTTT. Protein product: CASSYVQGERGGELFF.

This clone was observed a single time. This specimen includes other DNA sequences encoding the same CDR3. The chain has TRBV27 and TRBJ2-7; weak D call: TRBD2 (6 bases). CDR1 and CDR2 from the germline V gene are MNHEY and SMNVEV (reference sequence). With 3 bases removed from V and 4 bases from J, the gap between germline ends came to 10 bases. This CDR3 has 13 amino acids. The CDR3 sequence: CASSFPGGYEQYF. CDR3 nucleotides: TGTGCCAGCAGTTTTCCCGGAGGGTACGAGCAGTACTTC.

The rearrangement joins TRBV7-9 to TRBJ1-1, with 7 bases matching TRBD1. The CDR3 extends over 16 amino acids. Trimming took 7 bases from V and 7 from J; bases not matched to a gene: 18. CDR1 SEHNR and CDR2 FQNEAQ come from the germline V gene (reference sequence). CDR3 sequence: CASIDWTGQMGGEAFF. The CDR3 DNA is TGTGCCAGCATCGACTGGACAGGACAGATGGGGGGTGAAGCTTTCTTT.

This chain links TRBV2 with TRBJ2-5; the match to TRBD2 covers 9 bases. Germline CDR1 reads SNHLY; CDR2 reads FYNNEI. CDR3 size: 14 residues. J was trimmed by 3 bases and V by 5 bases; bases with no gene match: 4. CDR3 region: CASSPGLAEETQYF. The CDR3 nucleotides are TGTGCCAGCAGTCCGGGACTAGCCGAAGAGACCCAGTACTTC. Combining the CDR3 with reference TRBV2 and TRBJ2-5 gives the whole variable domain EPEVTQTPSHQVTQMGQEVILRCVPISNHLYFYWYRQILGQKVEFLVSFYNNEISEKSEIFDDQFSVERPDGSNFTLKIRSTKLEDSAMYFCASSPGLAEETQYFGPGTRLLVL.

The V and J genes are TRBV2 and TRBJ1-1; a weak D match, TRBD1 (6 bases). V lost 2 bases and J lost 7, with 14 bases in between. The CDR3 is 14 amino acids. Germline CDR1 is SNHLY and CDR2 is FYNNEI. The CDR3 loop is CASSESPGHLEAFF. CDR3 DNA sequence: TGTGCCAGCAGTGAATCGCCGGGACACCTTGAAGCTTTCTTT.

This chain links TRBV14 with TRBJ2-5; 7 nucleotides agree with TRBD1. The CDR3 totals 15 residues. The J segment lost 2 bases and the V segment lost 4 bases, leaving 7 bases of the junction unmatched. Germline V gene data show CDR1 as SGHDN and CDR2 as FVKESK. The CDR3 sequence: CASSRTGATQETQYF. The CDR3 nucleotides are TGTGCCAGCAGCCGGACAGGAGCCACACAAGAGACCCAGTACTTC. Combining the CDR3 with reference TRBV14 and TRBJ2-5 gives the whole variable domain EAGVTQFPSHSVIEKGQTVTLRCDPISGHDNLYWYRRVMGKEIKFLLHFVKESKQDESGMPNNRFLAERTGGTYSTLKVQPAELEDSGVYFCASSRTGATQETQYFGPGTRLLVL.

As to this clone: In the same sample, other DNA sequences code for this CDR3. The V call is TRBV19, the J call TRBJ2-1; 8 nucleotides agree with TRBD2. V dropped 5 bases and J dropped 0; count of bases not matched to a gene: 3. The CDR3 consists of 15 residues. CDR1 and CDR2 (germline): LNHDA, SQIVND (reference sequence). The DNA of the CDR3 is TGTGCCAGTAGTTTCAGCGGGAGCTCCTACAATGAGCAGTTCTTC. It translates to CASSFSGSSYNEQFF.

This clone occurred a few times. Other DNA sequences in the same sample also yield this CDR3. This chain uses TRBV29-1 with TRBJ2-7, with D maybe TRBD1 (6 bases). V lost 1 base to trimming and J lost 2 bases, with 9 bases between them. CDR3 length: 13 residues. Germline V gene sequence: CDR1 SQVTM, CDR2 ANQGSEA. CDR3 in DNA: TGCAGCGTTGAAGGACAGGTGCCCTACGAGCAGTACTTC. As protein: CSVEGQVPYEQYF.

The CDR3 coding sequence is TGTGCCACCAGGGGACAGGGCAAAGAGACCCAGTACTTC. It specifies CATRGQGKETQYF. This sequence joins TRBV28 and TRBJ2-5, with 9 positions matching TRBD1. There are 13 residues in the CDR3. Germline trimming cut 10 bases from V and 3 bases from J; bases unmatched to any gene: 6. Germline loops: CDR1 MDHEN, CDR2 SYDVKM.

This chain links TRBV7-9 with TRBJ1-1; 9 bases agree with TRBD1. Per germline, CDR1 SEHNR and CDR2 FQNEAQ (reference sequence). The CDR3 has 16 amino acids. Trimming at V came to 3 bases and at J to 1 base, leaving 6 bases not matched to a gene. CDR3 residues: CASSFVTGGENTEAFF. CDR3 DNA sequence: TGTGCCAGCAGCTTCGTTACAGGGGGCGAGAACACTGAAGCTTTCTTT.

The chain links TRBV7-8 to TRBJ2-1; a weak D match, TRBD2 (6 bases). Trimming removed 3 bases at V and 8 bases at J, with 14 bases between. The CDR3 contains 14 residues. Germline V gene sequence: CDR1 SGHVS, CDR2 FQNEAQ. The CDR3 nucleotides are TGTGCCAGCAGCTTTCAGTACGGGAGAGATGAGCAGTTCTTC. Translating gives CASSFQYGRDEQFF.

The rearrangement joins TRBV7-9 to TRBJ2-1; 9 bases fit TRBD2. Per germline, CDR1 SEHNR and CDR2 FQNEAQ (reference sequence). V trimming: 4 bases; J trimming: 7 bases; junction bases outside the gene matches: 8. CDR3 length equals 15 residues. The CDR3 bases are TGTGCCAGCAGCTCCCCGGGACTAGCATTTAATGAGCAGTTCTTC. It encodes CASSSPGLAFNEQFF. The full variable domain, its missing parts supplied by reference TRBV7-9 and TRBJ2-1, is DTGVSQNPRHKITKRGQNVTFRCDPISEHNRLYWYRQTLGQGPEFLTYFQNEAQLEKSRLLSDRFSAERPKGSFSTLEIQRTEQGDSAMYLCASSSPGLAFNEQFFGPGTRLTVL.

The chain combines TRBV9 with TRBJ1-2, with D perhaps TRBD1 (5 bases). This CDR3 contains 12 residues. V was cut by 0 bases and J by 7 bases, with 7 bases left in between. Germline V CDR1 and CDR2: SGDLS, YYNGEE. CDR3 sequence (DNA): TGTGCCAGCAGCGTAGGGGGGAGTGGCTACACCTTC. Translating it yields CASSVGGSGYTF.

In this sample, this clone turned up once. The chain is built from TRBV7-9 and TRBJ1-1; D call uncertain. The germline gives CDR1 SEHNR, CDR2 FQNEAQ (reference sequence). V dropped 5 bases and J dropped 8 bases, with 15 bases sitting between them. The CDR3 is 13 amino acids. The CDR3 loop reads CASSPPPGFEAFF. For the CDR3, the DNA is TGTGCCAGCAGCCCCCCCCCGGGATTCGAAGCTTTCTTT.

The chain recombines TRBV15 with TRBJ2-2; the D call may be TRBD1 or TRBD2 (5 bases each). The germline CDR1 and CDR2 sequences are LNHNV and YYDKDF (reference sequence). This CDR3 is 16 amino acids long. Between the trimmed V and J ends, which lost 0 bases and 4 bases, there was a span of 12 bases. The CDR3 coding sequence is TGTGCCACCAGCAGAGAAATAGGGGCGGGCACCGGGGAGCTGTTTTTT. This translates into CATSREIGAGTGELFF.

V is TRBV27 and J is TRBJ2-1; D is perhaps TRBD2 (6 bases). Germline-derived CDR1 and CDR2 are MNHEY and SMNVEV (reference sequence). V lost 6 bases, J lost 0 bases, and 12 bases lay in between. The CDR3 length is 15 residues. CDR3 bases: TGTGCCAGCAGCCAACTAGCTACCTCCTACAATGAGCAGTTCTTC. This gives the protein CASSQLATSYNEQFF.

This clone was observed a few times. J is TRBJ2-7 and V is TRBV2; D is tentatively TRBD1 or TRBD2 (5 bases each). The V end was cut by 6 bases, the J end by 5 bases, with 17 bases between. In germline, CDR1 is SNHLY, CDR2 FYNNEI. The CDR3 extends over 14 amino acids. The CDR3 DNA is TGTGCCAGCAGAAATCGGGGCCGGAGGAACGAGCAGTACTTC. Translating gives CASRNRGRRNEQYF.

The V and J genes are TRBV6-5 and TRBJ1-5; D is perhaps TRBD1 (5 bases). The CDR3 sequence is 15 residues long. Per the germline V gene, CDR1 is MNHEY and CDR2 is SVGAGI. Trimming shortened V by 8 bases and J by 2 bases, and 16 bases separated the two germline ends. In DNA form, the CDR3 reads TGTGCCAGCGTACCCAGGGAGATTGGCAATCAGCCCCAGCATTTT. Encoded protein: CASVPREIGNQPQHF.